This T cell receptor (beta chain) was captured in a study of cytomegalovirus exposure and HLA in healthy donors. In the case of this clone: Its matching antigen is unknown.

Trimming cost V 2 bases and J 4 bases, with 15 bases left between them. Germline V gene data show CDR1 as SGDLS and CDR2 as YYNGEE. CDR3 length equals 16 residues. Primers: 60 Vbeta forward and 13 Jbeta reverse. Assay: immunoSEQ multiplex PCR; the TCRdb copy retains only in-frame clones and omits some. Of about 140,000 clones in the sample, around 80% were seen once. Healthy bone marrow donors made up the cohort. Nominally healthy donors provided the samples, though records likely missed some immune exposures. Broader study findings: The investigators catalogued 150 to 200 TCR beta chains as cytomegalovirus-associated. A cluster of highly shared sequence variants was likely a sequencing artifact.

V is TRBV9 and J is TRBJ2-2, with a weak D call TRBD2 (6 bases). Sequencing was done on a sample of PBMCs. The clonotype was recovered from a middle-aged man in good health and CMV-seropositive. The CDR3 loop reads CASSVSSVSGTGELFF. In nucleotides, the CDR3 is TGTGCCAGCAGCGTTTCTAGCGTGTCGGGCACCGGGGAGCTGTTTTTT.